The present entry profiles one TCR beta chain with its context. The clone's antigen remains unknown. No per-base quality is available; no much larger clone lies one base away. The data belong to a study of cytomegalovirus exposure and HLA in healthy donors (dated by TCRdb to the late 2010s). Regarding the complete study: An earlier analysis of roughly 500 of the donors reported roughly 270 Gb of sequence data and 117 million unique TCR beta sequences from about 179 million T cells. About 280 gigabases of sequencing data and 70 million to 100 million unique TCR sequences made up an early release that covered several hundred HLA-typed donors. Of the roughly 400 genotyped donors, about 80% fell in the genetic ancestry cluster associated with self-reported Caucasian donors. The study aimed to test whether cataloging public T cell receptors could reveal signatures of past pathogen exposure. The study used immunosequencing to profile the T cell repertoires of approximately 690 subjects and linked those repertoires to cytomegalovirus serostatus. Along with the roughly 700-subject first cohort, a separate validation cohort of over a hundred different subjects was used. To predict cytomegalovirus infection status, the study brought together high-throughput TCR immunosequencing, statistical association of individual TCRs with disease status, and machine learning. A later analysis re-examined previously published TCR beta repertoires from 610 or so donors and added high-resolution HLA genotyping to investigate patterns of TCR occurrence. The later analysis used no new phenotypic data to find candidate immune exposures, relying instead on TCR beta sequences and their occurrence across donors. In an earlier analysis of over 550 of the donors, high-throughput TCR beta sequencing was used to judge whether each TCR beta V gene segment behaved as functional or pseudogenic. Donor age, sex, ethnicity and CMV serostatus were compiled together with the repertoire data. A later genetic analysis used genome-wide SNP genotypes for about three fifths of the 666 donors, treating that subset as a discovery cohort. Every discovery cohort repertoire had been produced on one sequencing platform. HLA typing included class I and class II loci at four-digit resolution. The number of donors typed differed by locus, with roughly 629-640 for A, B, C, DRB1 and DQB1, around 500 for DQA1, under 610 for DPA1, and under 490 for DPB1. Several DR-DQ haplotypes were treated as single units for association and clustering because of strong linkage in the cohort. Across 398 genotyped donors of the cohort, an average of approximately 240,000 unique TCR beta nucleotide sequences per donor were sequenced, and about a sixth of those sequences were non-productive.

The library relied on the immunoSEQ multiplex PCR assay. A mixture of 60 forward primers for TCR Vbeta segments and 13 reverse primers for TCR Jbeta segments was used in the multiplex PCR. A multiplex PCR assay on genomic DNA amplified the CDR3 region of rearranged TCR beta genes. The Illumina HiSeq System was used to sequence the amplified TCR beta libraries as 87-base-pair reads. The original pipeline was this. In a later analysis, approximately 74 million unique TCR beta chains were counted across the roughly 610 repertoires, and roughly 11 million of these chains were shared by at least two donors. To remove PCR and sequencing errors, raw reads were error-corrected and collapsed into unique sequences using a nearest-neighbor algorithm that merged closely related sequences. To assign V, D and J gene segments, CDR3 sequences were aligned to IMGT reference sequences. Each retained sequence needed at least a six-nucleotide match to both a V gene segment and a J gene segment. Rearrangements were called productive when the CDR3 lacked stop codons and stayed in frame with V and J; all others were non-productive. CDR3 was defined by IMGT convention, running from the second conserved V-encoded cysteine to the conserved J-encoded phenylalanine. The earlier analysis of more than 450 of the donors excluded sequences that lacked an unambiguous match to a single V gene segment. An earlier analysis of a few hundred of the donors called V segments functional above 56.7% productive rearrangements and segregating when the between-donor standard deviation exceeded 5%. To diagnose cytomegalovirus status from the catalog of TCR beta chain sequences, a statistical classification framework was built. In a later analysis, V and J genes were assigned by comparing TCR nucleotide sequences against IMGT/GENE-DB human TR gene sequences. In a later analysis, CDR3 sequences and most-parsimonious VDJ recombination scenarios were assigned using the TCRdist pipeline. In a later analysis, each TCR beta chain was defined by its CDR3 amino acid sequence together with its V-gene family, and reads without a unique V-gene family were excluded. As a way to deal with suspected cross-contamination and a sequencing artifact, a later analysis dropped 500 to 700 nucleotide sequences that were highly shared and had low generation probability. A later analysis calculated a clonal expansion index for each public chain from normalized within-repertoire ranks of inferred template counts. In a later analysis, generation probabilities were computed using a VDJ recombination model fitted to out-of-frame rearrangements, and the results were checked against IGoR. Hypergeometric tests were used in a later analysis to score TCR-TCR, TCR-HLA and TCR-CMV co-occurrence, with a repertoire-size bias correction applied to the TCR pairs. A later analysis estimated false discovery rates by permuting HLA or CMV assignments 20 times. In a later analysis, co-occurring TCRs were grouped with DBSCAN, and TCRdist sequence similarity was added when clustering was performed within HLA-allele-positive subsets. Repertoires with fewer than 30,000 or more than 120,000 public chains were left out of co-occurrence clustering, as were about 5 repertoires with anomalous nucleotide sharing. Drawn from immuneACCESS, this table holds only the in-frame rearrangements with V and J called that TCRdb kept. Clones are partly lost; checked studies trace under half to an unresolved V gene and leave the rest unexplained. The V and J calls and the clone size are those of that table, but D and trimming were determined from the DNA. This sample holds roughly 100,000 clones; around 72% were observed only once. The leading ten clones occupy about 1.9% of the sample.

The junction shows trimming of 2 bases on V and 0 bases on J, plus 7 bases between the germline ends. The cysteine opens and the phenylalanine closes a CDR3 of 14 amino acids. The kept DNA is CDR3 alone, 42 bases in frame from the first base. Taken from the germline V gene, the CDR1 and CDR2 loops are SGHTA and FQGNSA. The cohort consisted of 600 or so healthy bone marrow donors. Cohort members were all nominally healthy when sampled, although unrecorded immune exposures were likely present. The donor tested CMV seronegative and was one of the 352 seronegative cohort members. A peripheral blood sample was collected from each donor, and TCR beta sequencing was performed on peripheral blood mononuclear cells. Genomic DNA extraction from the blood cell samples was performed with the Qiagen DNeasy Blood Extraction Kit. The study at large found these results: HLA typing was unavailable for some donors at each locus, so association tests used only the typed subset. In a later analysis, most CMV-associated TCR beta chains were found to appear HLA-restricted, with HLA associations seemingly driven largely by CMV exposure. The authors suggested that the approach could potentially be generalized to other disease states and immunological phenotypes. At a false discovery rate of 0.05, a later analysis linked 16,951 TCR beta sequences to specific HLA alleles. In a later analysis, the rate of TCR association differed among HLA loci, with DRB1 alleles having the most associated TCRs and HLA-C alleles having the fewest. A cluster of highly shared sequence variants was judged likely to be a technical artifact of the sequencing pipeline. When HLA alleles, especially DR and DQ, strongly co-occurred, attributing TCR associations to individual alleles was difficult. The classifier was reported to diagnose cytomegalovirus status with high specificity and sensitivity in both the original cohort and the validation cohort. Three of the identified cytomegalovirus-associated TCR beta chains were confirmed in vitro to be specific for cytomegalovirus antigens. This cohort had only TCR beta chains sequenced, and the lack of alpha or paired-chain data limited which features could be detected. Some IMGT-functional V segments, including TRBV6-2 and TRBV6-3, could not be distinguished by the 87-base-pair reads and were therefore excluded. Correlated functional status among segregating V segments might be attributable to linkage disequilibrium, but an unknown experimental factor could not be ruled out. Presence/absence analyses assumed roughly uniform sequencing depth across donors, an assumption that may not hold. In the study, 150 to 200 TCR beta chains were listed as associated with cytomegalovirus. Immune exposure information for the cohort was limited to CMV serostatus. Fewer than 20 rarely observed V segments, including chromosome 9 orphons, were excluded from the earlier analysis of some 590 of the donors because counts were too low. A further reported finding was that TCR beta sequences accurately predicted the HLA-A and HLA-B alleles for most subjects in the first cohort. In a later genetic analysis, a missense DCLRE1C variant was associated with V-gene and J-gene trimming of TCR beta chains, and the association was replicated in an independent cohort. Most TCR sequences were seen in very few donors, while some public TCRs were found in many individuals. A later analysis reported that several top co-occurrence clusters appeared linked to parvovirus B19, influenza, CMV and Epstein-Barr virus. Broadly in line with IMGT annotations, most TCR beta V segments showed up in productive rearrangements about 87% or about 30% of the time in an earlier analysis of around 550 of the donors. In a later analysis, HLA-associated TCR beta chains were found to be more clonally expanded and to have lower generation probabilities than equally common non-associated chains. A later genetic analysis reported fewer N-insertions in productive TCRs among donors in an Asian-associated ancestry cluster than the roughly 700-donor mean.

The TCR originated in a man under 40 in good health and CMV-seronegative. Recombination connected TRBV7-2 to TRBJ1-1; no D gene is confidently identified. Material for sequencing was PBMCs. The DNA is as follows: TGTGCCAGCAGCTTACCGGTTATGAACACTGAAGCTTTCTTT. Its translation is CASSLPVMNTEAFF.